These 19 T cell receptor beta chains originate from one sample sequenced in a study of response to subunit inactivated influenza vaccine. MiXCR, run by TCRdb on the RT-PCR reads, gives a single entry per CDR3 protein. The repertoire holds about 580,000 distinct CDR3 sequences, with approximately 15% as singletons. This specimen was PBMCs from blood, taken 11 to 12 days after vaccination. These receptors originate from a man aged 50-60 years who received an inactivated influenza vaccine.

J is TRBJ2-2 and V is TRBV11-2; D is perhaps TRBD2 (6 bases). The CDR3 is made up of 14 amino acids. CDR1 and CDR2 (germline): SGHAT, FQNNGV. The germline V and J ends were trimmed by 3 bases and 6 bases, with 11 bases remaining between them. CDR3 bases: TGTGCCAGCAGCTTCAGGAGGGTTTCCGGGGAGCTGTTTTTT. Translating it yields CASSFRRVSGELFF.

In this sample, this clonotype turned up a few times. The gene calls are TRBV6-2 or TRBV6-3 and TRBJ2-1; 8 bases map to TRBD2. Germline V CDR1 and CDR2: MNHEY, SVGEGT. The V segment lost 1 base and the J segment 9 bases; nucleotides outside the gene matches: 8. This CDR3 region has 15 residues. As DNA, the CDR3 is TGTGCCAGCAGTTACTTAGGAGCGGGAGTTGGTGAGCAGTTCTTC. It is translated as CASSYLGAGVGEQFF.

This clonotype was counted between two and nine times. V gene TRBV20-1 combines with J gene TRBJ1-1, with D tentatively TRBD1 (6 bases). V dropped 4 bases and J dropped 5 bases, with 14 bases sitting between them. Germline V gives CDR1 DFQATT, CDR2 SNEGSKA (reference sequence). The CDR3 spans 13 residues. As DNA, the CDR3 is TGCAGTGCTATACGGACAGCTAAGACTGAAGCTTTCTTT. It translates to CSAIRTAKTEAFF.

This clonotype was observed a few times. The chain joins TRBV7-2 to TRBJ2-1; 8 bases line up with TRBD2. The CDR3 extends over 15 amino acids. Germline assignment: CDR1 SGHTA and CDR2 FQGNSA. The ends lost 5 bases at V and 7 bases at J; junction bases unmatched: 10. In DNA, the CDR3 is TGTGCCAGCAGCAAACCCACTAGCGGTGGGAATGAGCAGTTCTTC. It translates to CASSKPTSGGNEQFF.

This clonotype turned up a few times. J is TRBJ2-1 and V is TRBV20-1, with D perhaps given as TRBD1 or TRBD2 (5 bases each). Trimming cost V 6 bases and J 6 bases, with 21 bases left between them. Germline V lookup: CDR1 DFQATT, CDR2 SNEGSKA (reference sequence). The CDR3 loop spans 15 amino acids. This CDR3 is CSARPSGTPLNEQFF. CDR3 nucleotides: TGCAGTGCCCGCCCTTCTGGGACCCCCCTCAATGAGCAGTTCTTC.

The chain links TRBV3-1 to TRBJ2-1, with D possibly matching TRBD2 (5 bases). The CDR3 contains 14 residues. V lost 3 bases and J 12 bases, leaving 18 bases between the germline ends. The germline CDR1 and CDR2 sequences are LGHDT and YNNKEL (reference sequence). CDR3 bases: TGTGCCAGCAGCCACAGCGGCCCCAATCTCGGGCAGTTCTTC. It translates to CASSHSGPNLGQFF.

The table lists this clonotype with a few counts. CDR3 residues: CASSQGYGTYNEQFF. The CDR3 DNA follows: TGCGCCAGCAGCCAAGGCTACGGAACCTACAATGAGCAGTTCTTC. The V gene is TRBV4-3, the J gene TRBJ2-1, with D unclear. Germline values: CDR1 LGHNA, CDR2 YSLEER. The CDR3 contains 15 residues. Trimming cost V 1 base and J 2 bases, with 9 bases left between them.

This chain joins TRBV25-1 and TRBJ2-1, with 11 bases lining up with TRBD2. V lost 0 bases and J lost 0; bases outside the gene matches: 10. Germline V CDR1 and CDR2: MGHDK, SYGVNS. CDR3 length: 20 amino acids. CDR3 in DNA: TGTGCCAGCAGTGAATATCAGTCTAGCGGGAGGTCGAGCTCCTACAATGAGCAGTTCTTC. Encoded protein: CASSEYQSSGRSSSYNEQFF.

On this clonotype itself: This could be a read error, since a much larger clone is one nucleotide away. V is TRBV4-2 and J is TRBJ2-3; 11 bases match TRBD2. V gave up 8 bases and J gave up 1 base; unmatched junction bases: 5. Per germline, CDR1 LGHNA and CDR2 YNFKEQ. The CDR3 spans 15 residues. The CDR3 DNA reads TGTGCCAGCTGCGAGGGACTAGCGGGCACAGATACGCAGTATTTT. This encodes CASCEGLAGTDTQYF.

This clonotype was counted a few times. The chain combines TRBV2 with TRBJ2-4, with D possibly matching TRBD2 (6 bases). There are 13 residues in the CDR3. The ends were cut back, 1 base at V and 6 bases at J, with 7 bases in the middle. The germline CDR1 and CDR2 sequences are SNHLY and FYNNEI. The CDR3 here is CASSEVAVNIQYF. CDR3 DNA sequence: TGTGCCAGCAGTGAAGTAGCGGTAAACATTCAGTACTTC.

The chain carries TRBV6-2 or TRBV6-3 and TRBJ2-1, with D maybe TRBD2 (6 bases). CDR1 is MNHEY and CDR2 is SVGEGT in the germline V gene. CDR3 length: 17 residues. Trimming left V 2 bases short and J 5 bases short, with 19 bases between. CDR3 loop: CASSYALWEDPDNEQFF. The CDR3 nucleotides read TGTGCCAGCAGTTACGCTCTTTGGGAGGATCCGGACAATGAGCAGTTCTTC.

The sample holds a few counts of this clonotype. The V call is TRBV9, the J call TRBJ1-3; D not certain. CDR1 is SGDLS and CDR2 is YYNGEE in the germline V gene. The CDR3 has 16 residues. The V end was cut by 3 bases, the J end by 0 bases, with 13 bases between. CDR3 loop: CASSALRAVSGNTIYF. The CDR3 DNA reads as TGTGCCAGCAGCGCGTTGAGGGCAGTCTCTGGAAACACCATATATTTT.

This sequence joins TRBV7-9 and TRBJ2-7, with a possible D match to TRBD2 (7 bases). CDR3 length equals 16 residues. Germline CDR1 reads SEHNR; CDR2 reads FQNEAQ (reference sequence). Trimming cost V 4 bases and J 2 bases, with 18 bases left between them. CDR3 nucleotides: TGTGCCAGCAGCTCCACTGGGGGGGGGCCCACCTACGAGCAGTACTTC. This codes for CASSSTGGGPTYEQYF.

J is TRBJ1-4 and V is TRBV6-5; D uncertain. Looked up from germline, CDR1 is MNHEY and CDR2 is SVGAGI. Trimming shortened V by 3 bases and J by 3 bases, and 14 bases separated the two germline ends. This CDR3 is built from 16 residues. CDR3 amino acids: CASSYSLGIANEKLFF. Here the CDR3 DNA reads TGTGCCAGCAGTTATTCGTTGGGGATCGCTAATGAAAAACTGTTTTTT.

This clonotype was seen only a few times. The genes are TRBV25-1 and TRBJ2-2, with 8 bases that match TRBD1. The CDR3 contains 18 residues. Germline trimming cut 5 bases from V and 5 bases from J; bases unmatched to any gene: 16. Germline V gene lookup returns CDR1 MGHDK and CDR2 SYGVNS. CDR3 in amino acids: CASSPSRGQGAGTGELFF. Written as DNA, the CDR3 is TGTGCCAGCAGTCCCTCTCGCGGGCAGGGGGCCGGTACCGGGGAGCTGTTTTTT.

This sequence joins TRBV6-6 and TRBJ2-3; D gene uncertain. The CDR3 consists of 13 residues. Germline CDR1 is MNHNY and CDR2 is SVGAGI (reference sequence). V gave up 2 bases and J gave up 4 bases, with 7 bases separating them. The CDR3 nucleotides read TGTGCCAGCAGTTACGTTTACGCAGATACGCAGTATTTT. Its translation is CASSYVYADTQYF.

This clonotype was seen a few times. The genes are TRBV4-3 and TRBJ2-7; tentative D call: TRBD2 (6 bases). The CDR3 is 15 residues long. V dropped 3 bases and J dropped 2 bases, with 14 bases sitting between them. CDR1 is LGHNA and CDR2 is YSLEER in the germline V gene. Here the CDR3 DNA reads TGCGCCAGCAGCCAGGCTCCGGAGGGTACCTACGAGCAGTACTTC. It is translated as CASSQAPEGTYEQYF.

The CDR3 nucleotides read TGTGCCAGCAGTTACGGGGGCGGGGCCCCAAGGACCCAGTACTTC. It specifies CASSYGGGAPRTQYF. The J gene is TRBJ2-5, the V gene TRBV6-2 or TRBV6-3; D tentatively reads TRBD1 or TRBD2 (6 bases each). CDR3 length: 15 residues. V lost 2 bases and J lost 7, with 17 bases in between. The V gene's germline CDR1 is MNHEY and CDR2 SVGEGT.

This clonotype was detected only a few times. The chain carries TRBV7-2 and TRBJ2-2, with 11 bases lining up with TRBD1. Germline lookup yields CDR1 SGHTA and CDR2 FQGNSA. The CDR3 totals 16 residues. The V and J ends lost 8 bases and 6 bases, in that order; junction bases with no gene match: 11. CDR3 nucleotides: TGTGCCAGCTTAATGCGGGGACAGGGGGTCCCCGGGGAGCTGTTTTTT. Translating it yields CASLMRGQGVPGELFF.